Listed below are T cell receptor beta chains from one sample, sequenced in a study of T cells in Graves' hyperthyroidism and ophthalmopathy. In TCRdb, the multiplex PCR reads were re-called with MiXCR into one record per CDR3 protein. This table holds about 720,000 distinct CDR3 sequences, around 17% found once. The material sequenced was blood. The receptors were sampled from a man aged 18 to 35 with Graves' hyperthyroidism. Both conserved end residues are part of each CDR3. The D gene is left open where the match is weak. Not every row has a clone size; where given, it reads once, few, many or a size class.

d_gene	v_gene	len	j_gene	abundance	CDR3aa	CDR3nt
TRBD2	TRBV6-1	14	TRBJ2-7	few	CASSWTSGKYEQYF	TGTGCCAGCAGCTGGACTAGCGGGAAGTACGAGCAGTACTTC
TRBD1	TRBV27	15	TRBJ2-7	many	CASSLTGGAAYEQYF	TGTGCCAGCAGCCTTACAGGGGGCGCAGCCTACGAGCAGTACTTC
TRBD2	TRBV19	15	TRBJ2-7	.	CASSGASGKGYGQYF	TGTGCCAGTAGTGGAGCCAGCGGGAAGGGCTACGGGCAGTACTTC
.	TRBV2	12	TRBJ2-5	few	CASSEYAETQYF	TGTGCCAGCAGTGAATATGCGGAGACCCAGTACTTC
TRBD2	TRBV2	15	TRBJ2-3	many	CASRTAGGSADTQYF	TGTGCCAGCAGAACGGCGGGAGGAAGTGCAGATACGCAGTATTTT
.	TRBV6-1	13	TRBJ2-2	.	CASSSRVGGELFF	TGTGCCAGCAGTTCAAGGGTGGGCGGGGAGCTGTTTTTT
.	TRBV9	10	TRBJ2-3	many	CASSGDTQYF	TGTGCCAGCAGCGGAGATACGCAGTATTTT
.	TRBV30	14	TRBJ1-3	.	CALDGRGSGNTIYF	TGTGCCTTGGACGGGAGAGGCTCTGGAAACACCATATATTTT
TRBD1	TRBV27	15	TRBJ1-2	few	CASSRTGFSGYGYTF	TGTGCCAGCAGCCGGACAGGTTTTTCGGGCTATGGCTACACCTTC
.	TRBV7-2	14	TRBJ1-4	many	CASTVGGGDEKLFF	TGTGCCAGCACCGTGGGGGGTGGGGATGAAAAACTGTTTTTT